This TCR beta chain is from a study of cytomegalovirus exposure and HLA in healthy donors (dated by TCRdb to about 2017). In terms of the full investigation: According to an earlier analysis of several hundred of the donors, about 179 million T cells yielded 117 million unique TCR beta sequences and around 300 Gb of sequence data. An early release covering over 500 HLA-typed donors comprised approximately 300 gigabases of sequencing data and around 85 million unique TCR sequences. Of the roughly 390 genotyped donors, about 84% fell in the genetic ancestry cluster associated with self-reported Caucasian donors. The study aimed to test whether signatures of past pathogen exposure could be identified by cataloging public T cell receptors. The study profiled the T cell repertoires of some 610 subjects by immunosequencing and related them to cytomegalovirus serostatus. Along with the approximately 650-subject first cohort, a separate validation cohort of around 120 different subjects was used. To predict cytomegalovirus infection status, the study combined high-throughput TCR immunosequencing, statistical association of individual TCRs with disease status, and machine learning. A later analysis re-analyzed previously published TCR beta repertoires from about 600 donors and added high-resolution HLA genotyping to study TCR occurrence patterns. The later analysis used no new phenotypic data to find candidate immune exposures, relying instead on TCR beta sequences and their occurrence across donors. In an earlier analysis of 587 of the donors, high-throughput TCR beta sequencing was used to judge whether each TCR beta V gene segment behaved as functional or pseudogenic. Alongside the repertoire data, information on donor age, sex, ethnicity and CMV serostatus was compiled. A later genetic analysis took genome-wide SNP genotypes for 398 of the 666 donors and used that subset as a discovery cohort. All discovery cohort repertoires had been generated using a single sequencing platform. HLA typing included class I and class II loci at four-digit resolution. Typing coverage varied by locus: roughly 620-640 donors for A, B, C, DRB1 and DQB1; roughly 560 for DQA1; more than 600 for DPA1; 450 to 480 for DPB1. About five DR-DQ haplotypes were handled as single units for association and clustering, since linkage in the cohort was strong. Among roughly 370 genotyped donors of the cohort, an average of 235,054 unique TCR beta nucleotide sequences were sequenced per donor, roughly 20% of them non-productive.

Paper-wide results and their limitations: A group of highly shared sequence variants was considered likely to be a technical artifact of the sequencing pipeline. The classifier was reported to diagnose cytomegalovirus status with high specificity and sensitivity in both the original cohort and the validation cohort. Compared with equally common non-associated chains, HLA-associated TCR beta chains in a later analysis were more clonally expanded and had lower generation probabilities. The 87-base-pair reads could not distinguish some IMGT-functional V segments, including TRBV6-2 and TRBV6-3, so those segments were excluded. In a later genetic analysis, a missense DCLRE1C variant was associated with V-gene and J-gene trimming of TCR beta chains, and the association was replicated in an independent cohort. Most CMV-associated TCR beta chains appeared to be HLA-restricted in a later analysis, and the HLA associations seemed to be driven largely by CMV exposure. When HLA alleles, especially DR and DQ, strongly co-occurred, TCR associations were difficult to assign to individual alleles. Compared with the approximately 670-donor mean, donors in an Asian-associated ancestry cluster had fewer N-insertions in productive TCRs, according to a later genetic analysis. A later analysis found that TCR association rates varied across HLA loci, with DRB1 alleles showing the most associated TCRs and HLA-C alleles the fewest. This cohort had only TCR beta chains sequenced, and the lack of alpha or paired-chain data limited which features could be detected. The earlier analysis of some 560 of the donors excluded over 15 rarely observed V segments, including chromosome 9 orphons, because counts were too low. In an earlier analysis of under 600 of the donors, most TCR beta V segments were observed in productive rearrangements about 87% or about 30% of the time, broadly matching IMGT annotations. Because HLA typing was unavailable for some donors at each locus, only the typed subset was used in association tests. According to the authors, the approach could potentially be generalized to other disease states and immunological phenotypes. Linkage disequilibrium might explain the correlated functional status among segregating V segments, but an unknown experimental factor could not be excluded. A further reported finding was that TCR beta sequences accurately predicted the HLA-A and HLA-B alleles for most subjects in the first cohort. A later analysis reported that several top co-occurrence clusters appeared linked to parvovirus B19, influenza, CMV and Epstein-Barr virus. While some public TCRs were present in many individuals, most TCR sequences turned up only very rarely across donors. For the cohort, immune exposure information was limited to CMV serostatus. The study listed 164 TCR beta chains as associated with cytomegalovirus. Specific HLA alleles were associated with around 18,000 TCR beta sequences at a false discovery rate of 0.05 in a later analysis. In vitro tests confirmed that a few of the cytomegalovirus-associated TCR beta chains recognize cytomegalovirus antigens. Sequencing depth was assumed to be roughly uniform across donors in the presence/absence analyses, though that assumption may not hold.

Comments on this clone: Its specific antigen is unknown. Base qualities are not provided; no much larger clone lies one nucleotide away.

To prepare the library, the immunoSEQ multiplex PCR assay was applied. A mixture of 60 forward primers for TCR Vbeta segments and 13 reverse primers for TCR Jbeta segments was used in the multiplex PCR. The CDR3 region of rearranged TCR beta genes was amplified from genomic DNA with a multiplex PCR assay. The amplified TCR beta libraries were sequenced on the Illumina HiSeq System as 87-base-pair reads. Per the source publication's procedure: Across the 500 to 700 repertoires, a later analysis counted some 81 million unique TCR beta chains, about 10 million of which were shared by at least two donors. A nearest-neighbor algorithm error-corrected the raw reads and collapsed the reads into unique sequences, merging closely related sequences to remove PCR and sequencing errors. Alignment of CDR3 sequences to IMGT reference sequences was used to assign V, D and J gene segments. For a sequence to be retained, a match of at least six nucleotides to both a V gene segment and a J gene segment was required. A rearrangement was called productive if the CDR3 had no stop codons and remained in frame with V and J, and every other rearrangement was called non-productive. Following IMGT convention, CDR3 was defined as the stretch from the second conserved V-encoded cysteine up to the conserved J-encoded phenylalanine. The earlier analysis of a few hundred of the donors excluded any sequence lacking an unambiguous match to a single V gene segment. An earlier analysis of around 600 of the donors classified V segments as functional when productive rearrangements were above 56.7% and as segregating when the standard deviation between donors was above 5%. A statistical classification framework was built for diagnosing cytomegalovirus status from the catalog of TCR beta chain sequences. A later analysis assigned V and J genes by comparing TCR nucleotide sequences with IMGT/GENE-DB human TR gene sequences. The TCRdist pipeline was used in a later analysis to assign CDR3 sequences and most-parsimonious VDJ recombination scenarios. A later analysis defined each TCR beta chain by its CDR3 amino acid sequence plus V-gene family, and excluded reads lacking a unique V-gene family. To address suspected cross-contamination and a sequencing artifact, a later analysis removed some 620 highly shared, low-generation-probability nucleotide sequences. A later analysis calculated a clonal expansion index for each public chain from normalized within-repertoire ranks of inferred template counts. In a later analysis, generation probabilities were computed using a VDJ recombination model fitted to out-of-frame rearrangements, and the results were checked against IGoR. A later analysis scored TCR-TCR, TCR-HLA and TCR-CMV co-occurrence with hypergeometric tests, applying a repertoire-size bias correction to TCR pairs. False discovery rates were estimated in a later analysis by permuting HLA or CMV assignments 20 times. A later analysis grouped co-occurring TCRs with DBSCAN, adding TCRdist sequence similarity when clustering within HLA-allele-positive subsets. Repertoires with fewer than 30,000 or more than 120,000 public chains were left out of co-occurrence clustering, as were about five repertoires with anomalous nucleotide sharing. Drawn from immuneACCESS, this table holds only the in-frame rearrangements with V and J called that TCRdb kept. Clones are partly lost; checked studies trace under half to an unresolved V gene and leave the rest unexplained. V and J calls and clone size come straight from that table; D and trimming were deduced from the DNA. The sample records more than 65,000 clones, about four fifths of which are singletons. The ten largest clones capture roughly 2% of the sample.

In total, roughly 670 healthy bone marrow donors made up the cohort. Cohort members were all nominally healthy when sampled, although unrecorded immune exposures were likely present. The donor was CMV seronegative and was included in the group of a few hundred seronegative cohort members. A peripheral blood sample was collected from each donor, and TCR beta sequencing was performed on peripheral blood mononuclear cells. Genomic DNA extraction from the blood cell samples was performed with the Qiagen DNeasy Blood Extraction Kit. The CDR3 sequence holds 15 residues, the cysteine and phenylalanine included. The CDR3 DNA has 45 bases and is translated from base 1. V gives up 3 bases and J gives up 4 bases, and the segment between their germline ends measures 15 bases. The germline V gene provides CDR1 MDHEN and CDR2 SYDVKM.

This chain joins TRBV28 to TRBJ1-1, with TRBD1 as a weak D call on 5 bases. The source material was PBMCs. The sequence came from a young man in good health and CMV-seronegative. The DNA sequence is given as TGTGCCAGCAGTTTTTTATCGCAGGGAGGCACTGAAGCTTTCTTT. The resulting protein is CASSFLSQGGTEAFF. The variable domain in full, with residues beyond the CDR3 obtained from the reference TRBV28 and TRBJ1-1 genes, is DVKVTQSSRYLVKRTGEKVFLECVQDMDHENMFWYRQDPGLGLRLIYFSYDVKMKEKGDIPEGYSVSREKKERFSLILESASTNQTSMYLCASSFLSQGGTEAFFGQGTRLTVV.